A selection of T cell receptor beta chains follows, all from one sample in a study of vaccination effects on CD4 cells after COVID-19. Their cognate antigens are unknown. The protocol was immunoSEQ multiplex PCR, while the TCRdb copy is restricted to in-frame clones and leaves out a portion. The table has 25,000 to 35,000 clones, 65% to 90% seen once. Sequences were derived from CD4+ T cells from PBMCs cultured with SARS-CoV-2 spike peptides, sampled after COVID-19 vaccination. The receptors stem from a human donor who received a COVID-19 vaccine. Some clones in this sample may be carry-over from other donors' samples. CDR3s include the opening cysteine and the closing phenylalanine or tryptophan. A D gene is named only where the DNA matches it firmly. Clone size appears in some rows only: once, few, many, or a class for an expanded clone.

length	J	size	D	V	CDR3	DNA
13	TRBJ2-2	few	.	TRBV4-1	CASSQDWGGELFF	TGCGCCAGCAGCCAAGATTGGGGAGGGGAGCTGTTTTTT
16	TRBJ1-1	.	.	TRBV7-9	CASSLWFGGGNTEAFF	TGTGCCAGCAGCTTATGGTTCGGCGGGGGTAACACTGAAGCTTTCTTT
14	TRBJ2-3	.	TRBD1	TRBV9	CASSVQGGTDTQYF	TGTGCCAGCAGCGTACAGGGGGGCACAGATACGCAGTATTTT
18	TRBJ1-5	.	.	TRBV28	CASSSLDASLYSNQPQHF	TGTGCCAGCAGCTCCCTAGATGCATCCCTTTATAGCAATCAGCCCCAGCATTTT
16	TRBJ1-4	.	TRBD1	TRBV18	CASSPRTGGPNEKLFF	TGTGCCAGCTCACCAAGGACAGGGGGTCCTAATGAAAAACTGTTTTTT
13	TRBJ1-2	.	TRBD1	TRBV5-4	CASSRGQGDGYTF	TGTGCCAGCAGCCGGGGACAGGGGGATGGCTACACCTTC
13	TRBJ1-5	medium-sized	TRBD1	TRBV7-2	CASSLGLGTGQHF	TGTGCCAGCAGCTTAGGGTTAGGGACAGGACAGCATTTT
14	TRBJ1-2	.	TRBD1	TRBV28	CASRGGQANYGYTF	TGTGCCAGCAGGGGGGGACAGGCTAACTATGGCTACACCTTC
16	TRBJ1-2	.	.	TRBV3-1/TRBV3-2	CASSEKSGSLSGGYTF	TGTGCCAGCAGCGAGAAGTCAGGTTCGCTTTCAGGTGGCTACACCTTC
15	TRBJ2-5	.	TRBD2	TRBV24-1	CATSGSSGGTETQYF	TGTGCCACCAGTGGATCTAGCGGGGGTACTGAGACCCAGTACTTC
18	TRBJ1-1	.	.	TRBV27	CASSSPPGSPRGNTEAFF	TGTGCCAGCAGTTCCCCACCCGGTTCTCCAAGGGGGAACACTGAAGCTTTCTTT
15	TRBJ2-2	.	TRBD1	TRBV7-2	CASSLGGSGTGELFF	TGTGCCAGCAGCCTAGGGGGCTCAGGCACCGGGGAGCTGTTTTTT
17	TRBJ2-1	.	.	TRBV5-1	CASSLDAAASSYNEQFF	TGCGCCAGCAGCTTGGACGCGGCGGCCTCCTCCTACAATGAGCAGTTCTTC
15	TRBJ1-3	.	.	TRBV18	CASSPDSRSGNTIYF	TGTGCCAGCTCACCGGACAGCCGCTCTGGAAACACCATATATTTT
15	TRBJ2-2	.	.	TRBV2	CASSEWGPNTGELFF	TGTGCCAGCAGTGAATGGGGCCCGAACACCGGGGAGCTGTTTTTT
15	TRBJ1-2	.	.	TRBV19	CASSIGPGSNYGYTF	TGTGCCAGTAGTATAGGCCCCGGGAGCAACTATGGCTACACCTTC
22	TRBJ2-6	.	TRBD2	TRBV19	CASSIDWVSLWVAGAGANVLTF	TGTGCCAGTAGTATAGACTGGGTCTCTCTCTGGGTAGCGGGGGCTGGGGCCAACGTCCTGACTTTC
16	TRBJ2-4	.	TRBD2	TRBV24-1	CATSDPGPGGGNIQYF	TGTGCCACCAGTGATCCGGGACCCGGGGGGGGAAACATTCAGTACTTC
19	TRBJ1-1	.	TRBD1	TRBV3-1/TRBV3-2	CASSHKPPGHRGTNTEAFF	TGTGCCAGCAGCCATAAGCCCCCAGGTCACAGGGGGACGAACACTGAAGCTTTCTTT
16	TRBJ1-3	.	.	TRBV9	CASSAVHGGGGNTIYF	TGTGCCAGCAGCGCCGTACATGGGGGGGGAGGAAACACCATATATTTT
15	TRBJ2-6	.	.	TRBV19	CASSMEGSGANVLTF	TGTGCCAGTAGTATGGAGGGCTCTGGGGCCAACGTCCTGACTTTC
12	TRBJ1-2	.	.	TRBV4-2	CASSQDNYGYTF	TGTGCCAGCAGCCAAGATAACTATGGCTACACCTTC
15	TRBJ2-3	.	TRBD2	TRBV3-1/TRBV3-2	CASSQGTSGEDTQYF	TGTGCCAGCAGCCAAGGCACTAGCGGGGAGGATACGCAGTATTTT
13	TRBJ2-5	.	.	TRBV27	CASMGVGKETQYF	TGTGCCAGCATGGGTGTGGGTAAAGAGACCCAGTACTTC
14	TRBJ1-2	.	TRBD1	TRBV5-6	CASSLLTGGYGYTF	TGTGCCAGCAGCTTGCTAACAGGGGGCTATGGCTACACCTTC
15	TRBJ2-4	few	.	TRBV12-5	CASGLSRQVGNIQYF	TGTGCTAGTGGTTTGTCCAGACAGGTAGGGAACATTCAGTACTTC
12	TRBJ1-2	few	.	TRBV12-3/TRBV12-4	CASSQAYYGYTF	TGTGCCAGCAGTCAGGCCTACTATGGCTACACCTTC
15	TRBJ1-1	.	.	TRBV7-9	CASSLRTGVGTEAFF	TGTGCCAGCAGCTTACGCACGGGGGTAGGAACTGAAGCTTTCTTT
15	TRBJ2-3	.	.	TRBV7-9	CASSLWGGGSDTQYF	TGTGCCAGCAGCTTATGGGGCGGAGGGTCAGATACGCAGTATTTT
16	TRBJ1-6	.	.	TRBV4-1	CASSRGQLSYNSPLHF	TGCGCCAGCAGCCGCGGACAGCTTAGCTATAATTCACCCCTCCACTTT
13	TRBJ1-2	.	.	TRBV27	CASTNRDLMGYTF	TGTGCCAGCACCAACCGGGACCTGATGGGCTACACCTTC
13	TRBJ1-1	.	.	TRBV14	CASRGPANTEAFF	TGTGCCAGCCGCGGTCCAGCCAACACTGAAGCTTTCTTT
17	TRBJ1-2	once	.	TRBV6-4	CASSDPKPQGTNYGYTF	TGTGCCAGCAGTGACCCGAAGCCTCAGGGGACTAACTATGGCTACACCTTC
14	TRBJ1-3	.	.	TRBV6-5	CASSYRDRGNTIYF	TGTGCCAGCAGTTACCGCGACAGGGGAAACACCATATATTTT
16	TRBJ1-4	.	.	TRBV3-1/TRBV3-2	CASSQKEGGVNEKLFF	TGTGCCAGCAGCCAAAAGGAAGGGGGAGTCAACGAAAAACTGTTTTTT
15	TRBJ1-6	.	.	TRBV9	CASSAGTMVDSPLHF	TGTGCCAGCAGCGCCGGGACCATGGTGGATTCACCCCTCCACTTT
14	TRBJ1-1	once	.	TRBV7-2	CASSPLGENTEAFF	TGTGCCAGCAGCCCCCTGGGGGAGAACACTGAAGCTTTCTTT
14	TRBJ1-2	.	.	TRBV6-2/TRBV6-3	CATTYRGKDYGYTF	TGTGCCACCACTTATCGGGGTAAAGACTATGGCTACACCTTC
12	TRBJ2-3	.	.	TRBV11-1	CASSPLPDTQYF	TGTGCCAGCAGCCCGCTGCCAGATACGCAGTATTTT
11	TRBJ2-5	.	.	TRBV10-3	CAISVGETQYF	TGTGCCATCAGTGTGGGAGAGACCCAGTACTTC
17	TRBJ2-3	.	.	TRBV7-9	CASSLGYQGASTDTQYF	TGTGCCAGCAGCTTAGGATACCAGGGAGCTAGCACAGATACGCAGTATTTT
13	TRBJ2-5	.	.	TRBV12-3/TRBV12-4	CASSTHRGETQYF	TGTGCCAGCAGTACGCATAGGGGAGAGACCCAGTACTTC
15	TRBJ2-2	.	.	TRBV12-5	CASGFWGGNTGELFF	TGTGCTAGTGGTTTTTGGGGAGGGAACACCGGGGAGCTGTTTTTT
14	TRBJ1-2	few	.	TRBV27	CASRPLQSSYGYTF	TGTGCCAGCAGGCCCCTTCAGTCATCCTATGGCTACACCTTC
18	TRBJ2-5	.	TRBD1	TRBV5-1	CASTPGASDRGGQETQYF	TGCGCCAGCACCCCGGGGGCGTCGGACAGGGGAGGGCAAGAGACCCAGTACTTC
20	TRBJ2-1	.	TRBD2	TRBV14	CASSQGGLAGVRRLGDEQFF	TGTGCCAGCAGCCAAGGAGGACTAGCGGGGGTCCGCCGTTTGGGTGATGAGCAGTTCTTC
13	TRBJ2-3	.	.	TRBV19	CASSRSGTDTQYF	TGTGCCAGTAGTAGAAGCGGCACAGATACGCAGTATTTT
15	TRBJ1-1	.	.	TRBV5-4	CASSSDTGFGTEAFF	TGTGCCAGCAGCTCCGACACAGGGTTTGGCACTGAAGCTTTCTTT
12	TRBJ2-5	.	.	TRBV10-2	CASSVREGTQYF	TGCGCCAGCAGTGTACGTGAGGGAACCCAGTACTTC
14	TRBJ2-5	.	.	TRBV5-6	CASSTTGRAETQYF	TGTGCCAGCAGCACGACAGGGAGGGCAGAGACCCAGTACTTC
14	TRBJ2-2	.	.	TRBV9	CASSSPTNTGELFF	TGTGCCAGCAGCTCTCCTACGAACACCGGGGAGCTGTTTTTT